Below, one T cell receptor beta chain is given with its context. This sample was included in a study of blood T cell repertoires in COVID-19. J gave up 1 base and V 2 bases, and 4 bases lay outside the gene matches. The CDR3 extends over 15 amino acids. The V gene's germline CDR1 is SGHTA and CDR2 FQGTGA. Clones were read by immunoSEQ multiplex PCR, and TCRdb kept only the in-frame ones, dropping some. Among more than 200,000 clones listed, approximately 82% were seen once. This TCR was sampled from a man in his forties with active or convalescent COVID-19. Sequenced sample: peripheral blood. The chain is built from TRBV7-3 and TRBJ1-2; TRBD1 agrees at 7 bases. The CDR3 DNA reads TGTGCCAGCAGCTTAGCCCAGGGGGGTAACTATGGCTACACCTTC. Protein sequence: CASSLAQGGNYGYTF.